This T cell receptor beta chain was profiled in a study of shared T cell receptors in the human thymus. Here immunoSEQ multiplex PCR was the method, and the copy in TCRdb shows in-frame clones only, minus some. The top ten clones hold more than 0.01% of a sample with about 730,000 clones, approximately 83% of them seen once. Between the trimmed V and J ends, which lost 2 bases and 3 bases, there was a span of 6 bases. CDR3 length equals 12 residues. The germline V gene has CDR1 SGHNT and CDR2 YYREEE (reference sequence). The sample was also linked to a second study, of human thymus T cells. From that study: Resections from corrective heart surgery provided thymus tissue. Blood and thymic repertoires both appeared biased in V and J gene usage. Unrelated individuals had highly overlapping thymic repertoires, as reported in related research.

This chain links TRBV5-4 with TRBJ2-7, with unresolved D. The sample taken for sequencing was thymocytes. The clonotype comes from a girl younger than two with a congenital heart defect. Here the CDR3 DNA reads TGTGCCAGCAGCTTTTACAGCTACGAGCAGTACTTC. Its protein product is CASSFYSYEQYF. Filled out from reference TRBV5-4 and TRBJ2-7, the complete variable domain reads ETGVTQSPTHLIKTRGQQVTLRCSSQSGHNTVSWYQQALGQGPQFIFQYYREEENGRGNFPPRFSGLQFPNYSSELNVNALELDDSALYLCASSFYSYEQYFGPGTRLTVT.